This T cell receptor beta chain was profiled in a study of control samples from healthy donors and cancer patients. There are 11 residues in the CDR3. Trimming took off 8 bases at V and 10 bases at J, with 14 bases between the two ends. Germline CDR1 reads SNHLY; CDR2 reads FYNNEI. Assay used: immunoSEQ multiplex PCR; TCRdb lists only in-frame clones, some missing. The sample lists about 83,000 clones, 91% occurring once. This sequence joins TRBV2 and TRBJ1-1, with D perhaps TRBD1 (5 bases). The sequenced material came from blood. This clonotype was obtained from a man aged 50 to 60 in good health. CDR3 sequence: CASRFNGGAFF. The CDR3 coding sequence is TGTGCCAGCCGTTTTAACGGGGGAGCTTTCTTT.